Sequencing of this TCR beta chain was carried out in a study of T cells in localized non-small cell lung cancer. The CDR3 runs to 16 residues. This clone was counted a few times. Only in-frame clones appear in the TCRdb table, and some are missing; sequencing was by immunoSEQ multiplex PCR. The sample records over 1,500 clones, about 40% being singletons. This clonotype originated in a female donor over 55 with stage II squamous cell lung carcinoma. The chain uses TRBV1 and TRBJ1-4; the DNA was not compared with TRBD1, the D call given in the table. TRBV1 is termed a pseudogene. Sequenced here: lung tumor tissue, sampled before any cancer treatment. The CDR3 DNA reads TGCGCCAGCAGCCAAGATGGGGGACAGGGGGGAAAAAAACTGTTTTTT. Translating gives CASSQDGGQGGKKLFF.